The next 27 T cell receptor beta chains were all read from a single sample in a study of response to subunit inactivated influenza vaccine. TCRdb independently ran MiXCR on the RT-PCR reads; one entry per CDR3 protein. Of some 850,000 distinct CDR3 sequences listed, approximately 17% are singletons. The input for sequencing was PBMCs from blood, taken about 5 days after vaccination. These receptors all come from a man in his fifties who received an inactivated influenza vaccine.

This chain links TRBV21-1 with TRBJ2-3; TRBD1 is taken as the D call from the table, unchecked against the DNA. Matching the DNA end better, TRBJ1-5 makes the J call doubtful. TRBV21-1 is reported as a pseudogene. The CDR3 is 15 residues long. CDR3 region: CASSKGGDTTDTQHF. CDR3 nucleotides: TGTGCCAGCAGCAAAGGAGGGGACACCACAGATACGCAGCATTTT.

As concerns this clonotype: Because the CDR3's place on the DNA is in doubt, the DNA is left out and the CDR3 is given as listed by TCRdb. J is TRBJ1-5 and V is TRBV5-6; TRBD1, the table's D call, was not compared with the DNA. The V gene's germline CDR1 is SGHDT and CDR2 YYEEEE. The CDR3 has 12 amino acids, counting both end residues. The CDR3 reads CASSVGTGSLYF.

The chain links TRBV7-2 to TRBJ2-1; D is ambiguous. V lost 5 bases to trimming and J lost 4 bases, with 12 bases between them. Germline CDR1 is SGHTA and CDR2 is FQGNSA. The CDR3 totals 14 residues. This CDR3 reads CASSLKDLYNEQFF. The CDR3 DNA sequence: TGTGCCAGCAGCCTTAAAGATCTATACAATGAGCAGTTCTTC.

This clonotype was seen at least ten times. V usage is TRBV9 and J usage is TRBJ2-3; TRBD1 aligns across 11 bases. CDR3 length equals 15 residues. Unmatched junction bases numbered 4, after V lost 3 bases and J lost 4 bases. In germline, CDR1 is SGDLS, CDR2 YYNGEE. CDR3 amino acids: CASSADRGPADTQYF. CDR3 bases: TGTGCCAGCAGCGCGGACAGGGGGCCAGCAGATACGCAGTATTTT.

This sequence joins TRBV5-6 and TRBJ1-2, with D possibly TRBD1 on 6 matching bases. Trimming took off 4 bases at V and 2 bases at J, with 18 bases between the two ends. The CDR3 has 16 residues. Looked up from germline, CDR1 is SGHDT and CDR2 is YYEEEE. The CDR3 DNA is TGTGCCAGCAGCGCCTTCTACTCCGGGACAAACTATGGCTACACCTTC. Encoded protein: CASSAFYSGTNYGYTF.

This clonotype was picked up a small number of times. V is TRBV20-1 and J is TRBJ1-6; D possibly corresponds to TRBD1 (6 bases). CDR3 length equals 15 residues. Germline loops: CDR1 DFQATT, CDR2 SNEGSKA (reference sequence). Trimming took off 3 bases at V and 9 bases at J, with 18 bases between the two ends. Written as DNA, the CDR3 is TGCAGTGCTAGTGATTCCCGGGGGCCAGGTTCACCCCTCCACTTT. It yields the protein CSASDSRGPGSPLHF.

This clonotype was observed a few times. The V gene is TRBV20-1, the J gene TRBJ2-1, with unresolved D. V lost 6 bases to trimming and J lost 0 bases, with 15 bases between them. The CDR3 has 15 residues. Germline V gene data show CDR1 as DFQATT and CDR2 as SNEGSKA (reference sequence). The CDR3 is CSATSVSSSYNEQFF. In DNA, the CDR3 is TGCAGTGCCACAAGTGTTTCTAGCTCCTACAATGAGCAGTTCTTC.

This clonotype was observed once. This chain uses TRBV6-2 or TRBV6-3 with TRBJ2-7; 10 bases are shared with TRBD1. This CDR3 comprises 17 residues. The ends lost 5 bases at V and 3 bases at J; junction bases unmatched: 13. Germline CDR1 reads MNHEY; CDR2 reads SVGEGT. The CDR3 bases are TGTGCCAGCAGTGGAGCCAACCCCCGGGACAGGGGCTACGAGCAGTACTTC. It yields the protein CASSGANPRDRGYEQYF.

J is TRBJ2-4 and V is TRBV12-3 or TRBV12-4, with TRBD2 as a possible D gene (5 bases). Between the trimmed V and J ends, which lost 5 bases and 5 bases, there was a span of 16 bases. There are 15 residues in the CDR3. CDR3 sequence: CASSAGPLEENIQYF. In DNA form, the CDR3 reads TGTGCCAGCAGTGCCGGTCCCCTGGAGGAAAACATTCAGTACTTC.

Only a few counts were recorded for this clonotype. This rearrangement joins TRBV11-2 to TRBJ2-3, with 7 bases lining up with TRBD2. Germline CDR1 SGHAT, CDR2 FQNNGV. The CDR3 extends over 13 amino acids. The junction had 2 bases not matched to a gene; V was cut back by 3 bases and J by 5 bases. The CDR3 DNA reads TGTGCCAGCAGCTTGCGGGGGATAGATACGCAGTATTTT. It translates to CASSLRGIDTQYF.

This clonotype was counted a few times. V gene TRBV12-3 or TRBV12-4 combines with J gene TRBJ2-1; the D call may be TRBD1 or TRBD2 (8 bases each). The V gene lost 6 bases and the J gene lost 7 bases, with 19 bases spanning the gap. The CDR3 loop spans 15 amino acids. CDR3 DNA: TGTGCCAGCAGCCCCGGACAGGGACTAGGGAATGAGCAGTTCTTC. This codes for CASSPGQGLGNEQFF.

This clonotype occurred a few times. V is TRBV10-1 and J is TRBJ2-1; TRBD2 aligns across 12 bases. Germline lookup yields CDR1 WNHNN and CDR2 SYGVQD (reference sequence). Trimming took 5 bases from V and 4 from J; bases not matched to a gene: 6. CDR3 length: 16 residues. The CDR3 DNA follows: TGCGCCAGCAGTTCTAGCGGGGGGGCAAATTACAATGAGCAGTTCTTC. Encoded protein: CASSSSGGANYNEQFF.

Only a few counts were recorded for this clonotype. The chain employs TRBV20-1 and TRBJ2-7; tentatively, D is TRBD2 (6 bases). Trimming removed 5 bases at V and 1 base at J, with 12 bases between. This CDR3 has 13 residues. The germline CDR1 and CDR2 sequences are DFQATT and SNEGSKA (reference sequence). The CDR3 reads CSARDFYSYEQYF. The CDR3 DNA reads as TGCAGTGCTCGGGACTTTTATTCCTACGAGCAGTACTTC.

The sample holds a few counts of this clonotype. The rearrangement links TRBV12-3 or TRBV12-4 to TRBJ2-7; 7 bases are a match to TRBD1. V dropped 6 bases and J dropped 3; count of bases not matched to a gene: 14. The CDR3 length is 16 residues. Here the CDR3 DNA reads TGTGCCAGCAGCCCGGACAGGCCCACAACTCGCTACGAGCAGTACTTC. Its protein product is CASSPDRPTTRYEQYF.

The J gene is TRBJ2-1, the V gene TRBV5-1; 8 bases line up with TRBD2. Germline V CDR1 and CDR2: SGHRS, YFSETQ. This CDR3 region has 17 residues. After removal of 3 bases from V and 1 base from J, the junction contained 9 bases not matched to a gene. Written as DNA, the CDR3 is TGCGCCAGCAGCTCGCCCCCTTCTAGCGGGTCCTACAATGAGCAGTTCTTC. Amino acids: CASSSPPSSGSYNEQFF. Filled out from reference TRBV5-1 and TRBJ2-1, the complete variable domain reads KAGVTQTPRYLIKTRGQQVTLSCSPISGHRSVSWYQQTPGQGLQFLFEYFSETQRNKGNFPGRFSGRQFSNSRSEMNVSTLELGDSALYLCASSSPPSSGSYNEQFFGPGTRLTVL.

The rearrangement joins TRBV10-2 to TRBJ1-4, with a tentative D call TRBD1 (6 bases). The ends were cut back, 7 bases at V and 3 bases at J, with 12 bases in the middle. The CDR3 loop spans 14 amino acids. Germline CDR1 and CDR2: WSHSY and SAAADI. The CDR3 protein is CASKGGIANEKLFF. In DNA, the CDR3 is TGCGCCAGCAAAGGGGGTATTGCTAATGAAAAACTGTTTTTT.

This clonotype was counted a few times. V is TRBV5-1 and J is TRBJ1-2; a weak D match, TRBD1 (6 bases). The CDR3 loop spans 14 amino acids. Germline CDR1 is SGHRS and CDR2 is YFSETQ. Trimming stripped 0 bases from V and 4 bases from J, with 10 bases between. CDR3 region: CASSLDGTSYGYTF. CDR3 sequence (DNA): TGCGCCAGCAGCTTGGATGGGACAAGCTATGGCTACACCTTC.

The rearrangement joins TRBV29-1 to TRBJ1-1; D might be TRBD1 (5 bases). Germline values: CDR1 SQVTM, CDR2 ANQGSEA. The V gene lost 5 bases and the J gene lost 1 base, with 14 bases spanning the gap. This CDR3 spans 14 amino acids. CDR3 coding DNA: TGCAGCGTTCAAATGGAGGGGCGGAACACTGAAGCTTTCTTT. Its translation: CSVQMEGRNTEAFF.

This clonotype has more than one count but fewer than ten. The chain carries TRBV6-2 or TRBV6-3 and TRBJ2-7; no clear D gene. CDR3 length: 15 amino acids. Trimming shortened V by 2 bases and J by 0 bases, and 11 bases separated the two germline ends. The germline gives CDR1 MNHEY, CDR2 SVGEGT. CDR3 nucleotide sequence: TGTGCCAGCAGTTACGACACCCGCAGCTCCTACGAGCAGTACTTC. It yields the protein CASSYDTRSSYEQYF.

This clonotype has at least ten counts. The chain recombines TRBV5-1 with TRBJ1-2; the D gene is possibly TRBD1 (6 bases). Germline lookup yields CDR1 SGHRS and CDR2 YFSETQ. Trimming cost V 5 bases and J 2 bases, with 10 bases left between them. The CDR3 runs to 13 residues. CDR3 sequence (DNA): TGCGCCAGCAGAAGGGACAAGAACTATGGCTACACCTTC. It specifies CASRRDKNYGYTF.

Concerning this clonotype: A read error may produce the germline difference seen at one junction end. CDR3 protein: CVSSLGSEQFF. In DNA form, the CDR3 reads TGTGTCAGCAGCTTAGGCTCTGAGCAGTTCTTC. The V and J genes are TRBV7-9 and TRBJ2-1; D not resolved. This CDR3 is 11 amino acids long. The germline CDR1 and CDR2 sequences are SEHNR and FQNEAQ (reference sequence).

This clonotype has a handful of counts. V is TRBV9 and J is TRBJ1-1; possible D gene TRBD1, 6 bases. This CDR3 contains 15 residues. V lost 3 bases to trimming and J lost 0 bases, with 12 bases between them. Germline CDR1 SGDLS, CDR2 YYNGEE. CDR3 sequence reads: CASSASGAMNTEAFF. The CDR3 region has the DNA TGTGCCAGCAGCGCCTCAGGGGCGATGAACACTGAAGCTTTCTTT.

This chain connects TRBV20-1 to TRBJ2-7, with 9 bases matching TRBD1. After removal of 3 bases from V and 0 bases from J, the junction contained 6 bases not matched to a gene. CDR3 length: 15 residues. The germline V gene encodes CDR1 DFQATT and CDR2 SNEGSKA (reference sequence). CDR3 residues: CSARDGTGSSYEQYF. CDR3 in DNA: TGCAGTGCTAGGGATGGGACAGGGTCCTCCTACGAGCAGTACTTC.

The table lists this clonotype with a few counts. The chain recombines TRBV7-6 with TRBJ2-1; 9 positions agree with TRBD2. Trimming at V came to 7 bases and at J to 7 bases, leaving 8 bases not matched to a gene. The germline V gene encodes CDR1 SGHVS and CDR2 FNYEAQ. The CDR3 contains 14 residues. This CDR3 reads CASTPGLARNEQFF. The CDR3 region has the DNA TGTGCCAGCACCCCGGGACTAGCAAGGAATGAGCAGTTCTTC.

This clonotype was found many times. At one end the junction does not follow the germline gene, possibly because of a read error. The chain is built from TRBV12-3 or TRBV12-4 and TRBJ2-7, with 9 bases fitting TRBD2. The CDR3 is 13 residues long. CDR3 nucleotide sequence: TGTGCCAGCAGCTTAGCGGGAGCCTACGAGCAGTACTTC. This sequence encodes CASSLAGAYEQYF.

This clonotype turned up a few times. V gene TRBV5-1 combines with J gene TRBJ1-2; no reliable D call. V dropped 4 bases and J dropped 7 bases, with 14 bases sitting between them. Germline V gives CDR1 SGHRS, CDR2 YFSETQ. This CDR3 is built from 13 residues. In DNA form, the CDR3 reads TGCGCCAGCAGCCCTCGACAAGTAGGTGGCTACACCTTC. Translation gives CASSPRQVGGYTF.

This clonotype was picked up one time. This chain connects TRBV20-1 to TRBJ2-7; no clear D gene. V lost 1 base, J lost 2 bases, and 9 bases lay in between. CDR3 size: 13 residues. Germline CDR1 DFQATT, CDR2 SNEGSKA (reference sequence). The CDR3 reads CSARASRAYEQYF. DNA of the CDR3: TGCAGTGCTAGAGCGAGCAGAGCCTACGAGCAGTACTTC.